The clone carrying this T cell receptor (beta chain) has only one observation. The CDR3 runs to 14 residues. Germline V CDR1 and CDR2: SEHNR, FQNEAQ (reference sequence). V lost 8 bases, J lost 0 bases, and 11 bases lay in between. An input of roughly 0.45 to 1 ug of RNA was subjected to reverse transcription using random hexamers. TCRdb passed the immunoSEQ multiplex PCR reads through MiXCR, listing each CDR3 protein once. In the table there are approximately 150,000 distinct CDR3 sequences, around 90% of which are singletons. These data belong to a study of CD8 T cells in Susac syndrome. This TCR was sampled from a human donor in good health. The sample consisted of CD4+ T cells from PBMCs. This rearrangement joins TRBV7-9 to TRBJ1-5; no reliable D call. Here the CDR3 reads CASAGLYSNQPQHF. The CDR3 bases are TGTGCCAGCGCAGGCCTCTATAGCAATCAGCCCCAGCATTTT.